The T cell receptor beta chain under discussion was sequenced for a study of blood T cell repertoires in COVID-19. Using immunoSEQ multiplex PCR, the repertoire was profiled, and TCRdb retains in-frame clones only, with some absent. The sample yields about 300,000 clones, around 88% seen once. After removal of 6 bases from V and 2 bases from J, the junction contained 6 bases not matched to a gene. Germline-derived CDR1 and CDR2 are SNHLY and FYNNEI. The CDR3 contains 14 residues. This clone has only a few counts. The TCR comes from a woman between 45 and 60 years old with acute or convalescent COVID-19. The sequencing input was peripheral blood. This chain joins TRBV2 and TRBJ2-7; 8 bases agree with TRBD2. CDR3 amino acids: CASRGSGGPYEQYF. The CDR3 nucleotides are TGTGCCAGCAGAGGATCGGGAGGGCCCTACGAGCAGTACTTC.